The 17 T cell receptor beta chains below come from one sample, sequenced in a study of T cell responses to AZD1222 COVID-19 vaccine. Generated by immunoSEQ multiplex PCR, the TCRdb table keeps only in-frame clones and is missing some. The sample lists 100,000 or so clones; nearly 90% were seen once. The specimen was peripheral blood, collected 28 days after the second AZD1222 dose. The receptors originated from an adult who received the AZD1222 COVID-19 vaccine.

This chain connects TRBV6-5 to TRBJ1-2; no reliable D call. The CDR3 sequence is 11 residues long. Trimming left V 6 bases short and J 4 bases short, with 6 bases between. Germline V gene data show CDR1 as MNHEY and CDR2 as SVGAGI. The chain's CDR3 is CASSRGYGYTF. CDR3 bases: TGTGCCAGCAGCAGAGGCTATGGCTACACCTTC.

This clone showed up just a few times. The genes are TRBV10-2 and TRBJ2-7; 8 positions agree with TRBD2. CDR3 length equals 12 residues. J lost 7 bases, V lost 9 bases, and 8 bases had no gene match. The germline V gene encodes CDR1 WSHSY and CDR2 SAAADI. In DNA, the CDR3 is TGCGCCAGTCGACTAGCGTCGAGGGAGCAGTACTTC. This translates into CASRLASREQYF.

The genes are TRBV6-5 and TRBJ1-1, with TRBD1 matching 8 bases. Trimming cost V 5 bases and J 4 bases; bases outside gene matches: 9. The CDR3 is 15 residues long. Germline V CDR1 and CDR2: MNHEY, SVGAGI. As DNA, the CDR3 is TGTGCCAGCAGTATTTGGACAGGGTCAGGCACTGAAGCTTTCTTT. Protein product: CASSIWTGSGTEAFF.

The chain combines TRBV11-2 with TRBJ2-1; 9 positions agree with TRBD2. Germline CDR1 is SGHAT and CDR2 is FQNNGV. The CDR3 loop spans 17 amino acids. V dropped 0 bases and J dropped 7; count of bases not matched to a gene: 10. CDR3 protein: CASSLEWIAGEGNEQFF. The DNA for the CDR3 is TGTGCCAGCAGCTTAGAATGGATAGCGGGAGAGGGAAATGAGCAGTTCTTC.

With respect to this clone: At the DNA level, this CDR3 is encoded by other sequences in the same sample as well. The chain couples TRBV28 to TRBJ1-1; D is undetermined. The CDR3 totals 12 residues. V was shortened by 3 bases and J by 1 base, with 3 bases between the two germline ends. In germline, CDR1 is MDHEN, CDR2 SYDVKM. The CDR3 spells CASSLKNTEAFF. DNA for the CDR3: TGTGCCAGCAGTTTGAAGAACACTGAAGCTTTCTTT.

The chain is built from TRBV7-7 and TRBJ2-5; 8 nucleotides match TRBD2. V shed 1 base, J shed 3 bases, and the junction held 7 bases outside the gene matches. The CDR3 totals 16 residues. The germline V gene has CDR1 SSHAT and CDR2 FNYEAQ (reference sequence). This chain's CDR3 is CASSLGGLGLKETQYF. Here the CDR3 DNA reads TGTGCCAGCAGCTTAGGGGGACTAGGCCTAAAAGAGACCCAGTACTTC.

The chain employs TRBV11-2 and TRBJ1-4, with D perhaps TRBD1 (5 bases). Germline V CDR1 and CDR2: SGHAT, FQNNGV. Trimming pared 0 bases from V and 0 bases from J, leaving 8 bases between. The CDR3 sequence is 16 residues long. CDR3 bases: TGTGCCAGCAGCTTAGATCGACAGTCAACTAATGAAAAACTGTTTTTT. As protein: CASSLDRQSTNEKLFF.

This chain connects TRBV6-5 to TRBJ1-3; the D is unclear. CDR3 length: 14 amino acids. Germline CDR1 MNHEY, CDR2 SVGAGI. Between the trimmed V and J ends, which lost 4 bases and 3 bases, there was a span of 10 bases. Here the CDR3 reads CASSSEGFGNTIYF. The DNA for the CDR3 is TGTGCCAGCAGTTCGGAGGGTTTTGGAAACACCATATATTTT.

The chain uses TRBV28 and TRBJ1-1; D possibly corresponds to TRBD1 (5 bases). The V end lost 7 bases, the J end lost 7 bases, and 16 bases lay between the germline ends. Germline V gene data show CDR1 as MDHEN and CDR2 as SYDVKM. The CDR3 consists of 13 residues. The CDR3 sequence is CASTRDSGGEAFF. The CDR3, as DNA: TGTGCCAGCACGAGGGATTCTGGGGGTGAAGCTTTCTTT.

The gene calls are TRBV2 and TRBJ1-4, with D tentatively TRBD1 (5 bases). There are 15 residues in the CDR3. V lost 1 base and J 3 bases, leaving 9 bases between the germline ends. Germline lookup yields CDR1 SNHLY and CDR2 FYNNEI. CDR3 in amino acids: CASSEERGSNEKLFF. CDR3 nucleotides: TGTGCCAGCAGTGAAGAAAGGGGCTCTAATGAAAAACTGTTTTTT.

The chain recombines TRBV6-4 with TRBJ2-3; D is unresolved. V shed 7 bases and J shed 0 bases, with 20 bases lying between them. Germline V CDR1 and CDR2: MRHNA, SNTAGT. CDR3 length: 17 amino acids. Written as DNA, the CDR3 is TGTGCCAGCATCCTTGGCCCTATACAGCAGAGCACAGATACGCAGTATTTT. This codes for CASILGPIQQSTDTQYF.

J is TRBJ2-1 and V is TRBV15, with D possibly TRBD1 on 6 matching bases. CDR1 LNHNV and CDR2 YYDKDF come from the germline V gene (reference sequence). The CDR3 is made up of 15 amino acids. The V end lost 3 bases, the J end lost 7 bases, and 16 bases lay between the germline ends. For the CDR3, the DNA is TGTGCCACCAGCAGGTCTACAGGGCCGGCTAATGAGCAGTTCTTC. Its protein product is CATSRSTGPANEQFF.

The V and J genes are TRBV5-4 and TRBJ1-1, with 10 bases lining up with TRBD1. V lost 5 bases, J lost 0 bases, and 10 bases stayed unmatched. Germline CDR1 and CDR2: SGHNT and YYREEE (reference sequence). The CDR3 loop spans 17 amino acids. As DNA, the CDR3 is TGTGCCAGCAGTTTCGGACAGGGGGGCTTCATGAACACTGAAGCTTTCTTT. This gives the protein CASSFGQGGFMNTEAFF. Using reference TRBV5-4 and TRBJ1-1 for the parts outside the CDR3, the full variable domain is ETGVTQSPTHLIKTRGQQVTLRCSSQSGHNTVSWYQQALGQGPQFIFQYYREEENGRGNFPPRFSGLQFPNYSSELNVNALELDDSALYLCASSFGQGGFMNTEAFFGQGTRLTVV.

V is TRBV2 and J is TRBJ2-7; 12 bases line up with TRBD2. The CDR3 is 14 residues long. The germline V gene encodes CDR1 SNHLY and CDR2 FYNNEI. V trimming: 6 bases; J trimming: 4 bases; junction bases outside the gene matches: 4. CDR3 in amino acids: CASRVTSGSYEQYF. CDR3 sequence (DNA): TGTGCCAGCAGGGTGACTAGCGGGAGTTACGAGCAGTACTTC.

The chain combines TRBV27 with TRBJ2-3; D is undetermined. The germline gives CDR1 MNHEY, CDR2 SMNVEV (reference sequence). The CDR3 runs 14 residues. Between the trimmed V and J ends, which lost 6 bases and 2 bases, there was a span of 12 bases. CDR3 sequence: CASRRADPTDTQYF. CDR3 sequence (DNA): TGTGCCAGCAGGCGAGCAGACCCCACAGATACGCAGTATTTT.

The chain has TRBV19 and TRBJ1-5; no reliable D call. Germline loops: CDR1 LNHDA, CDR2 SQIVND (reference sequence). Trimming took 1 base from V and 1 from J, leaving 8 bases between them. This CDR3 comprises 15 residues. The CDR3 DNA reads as TGTGCCAGTAGTATAGTGGCCAGGAGCAATCAGCCCCAGCATTTT. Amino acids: CASSIVARSNQPQHF.

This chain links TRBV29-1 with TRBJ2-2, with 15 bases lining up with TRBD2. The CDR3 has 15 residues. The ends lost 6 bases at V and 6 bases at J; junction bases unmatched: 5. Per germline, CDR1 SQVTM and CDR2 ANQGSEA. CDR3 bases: TGCAGCGTAGCAGGACTAGCGGGAGGGCCCGGGGAGCTGTTTTTT. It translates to CSVAGLAGGPGELFF.